The clone carrying this T cell receptor (beta chain) was counted a few times. The antigen is undetermined. These data belong to a study of cytomegalovirus exposure and HLA in healthy donors. At the level of the study: As released early, the data held 75 million to 90 million unique TCRs from HLA-typed donors.

Study findings and constraints: A few chains linked to CMV were shown in vitro to be specific for CMV antigens. With DRB1 most and HLA-C fewest, TCR association rates differed between HLA loci in a later analysis.

Trimming shortened V by 4 bases and J by 3 bases, and 13 bases separated the two germline ends. This CDR3 is built from 14 residues. Germline CDR1 SGHRS, CDR2 YFSETQ. PCR employed 60 Vbeta and 13 Jbeta primers. Using immunoSEQ multiplex PCR, the repertoire was profiled, and TCRdb retains in-frame clones only, with some absent. The table records roughly 100,000 clones, 65% to 80% of them present only once. V and J are TRBV5-1 and TRBJ2-5; TRBD2 might be the D (5 bases). What was sequenced was PBMCs. The TCR originated in a woman aged 18-30 years in good health and CMV-seropositive. The CDR3 DNA follows: TGCGCCAGCAGCCGGACCGGAGCGGAAGAGACCCAGTACTTC. It translates to CASSRTGAEETQYF.